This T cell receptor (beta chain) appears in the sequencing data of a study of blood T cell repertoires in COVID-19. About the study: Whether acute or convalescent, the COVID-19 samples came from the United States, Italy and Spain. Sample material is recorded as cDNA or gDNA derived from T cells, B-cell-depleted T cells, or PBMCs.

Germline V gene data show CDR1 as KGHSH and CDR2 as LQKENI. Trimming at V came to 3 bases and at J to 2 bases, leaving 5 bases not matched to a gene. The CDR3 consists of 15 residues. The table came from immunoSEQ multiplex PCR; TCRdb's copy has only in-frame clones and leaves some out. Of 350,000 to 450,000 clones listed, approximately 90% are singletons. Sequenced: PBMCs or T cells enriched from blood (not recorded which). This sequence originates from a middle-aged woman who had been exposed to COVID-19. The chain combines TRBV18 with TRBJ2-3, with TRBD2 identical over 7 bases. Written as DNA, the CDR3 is TGTGCCAGCTCACCCACGGCGGGGGACACAGATACGCAGTATTTT. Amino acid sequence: CASSPTAGDTDTQYF.